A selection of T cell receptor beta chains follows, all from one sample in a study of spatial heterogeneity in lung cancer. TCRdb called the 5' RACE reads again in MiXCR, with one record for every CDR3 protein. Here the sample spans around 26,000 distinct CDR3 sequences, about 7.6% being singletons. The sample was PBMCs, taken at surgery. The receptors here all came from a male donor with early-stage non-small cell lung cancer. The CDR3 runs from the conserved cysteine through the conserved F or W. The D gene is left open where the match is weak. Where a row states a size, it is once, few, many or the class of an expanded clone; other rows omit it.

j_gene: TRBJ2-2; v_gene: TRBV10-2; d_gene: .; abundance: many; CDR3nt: TGCGCCAGCTTCCCCGGGGTTAAAACCGGGGAGCTGTTTTTT; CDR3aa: CASFPGVKTGELFF
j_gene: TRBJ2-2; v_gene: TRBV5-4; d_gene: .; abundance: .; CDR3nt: TGTGCCAGCAGCTTGGACGCTGTGAAGGCGAACACCGGGGAGCTGTTTTTT; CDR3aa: CASSLDAVKANTGELFF
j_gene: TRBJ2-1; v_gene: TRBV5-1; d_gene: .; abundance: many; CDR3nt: TGCGCCAGCAGCTTGGCGGACTCCCGAACACAGGGACATGAGCAGTTCTTC; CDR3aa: CASSLADSRTQGHEQFF
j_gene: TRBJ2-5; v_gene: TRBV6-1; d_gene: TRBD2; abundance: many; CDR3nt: TGTGCCAGCATAGCGGGAGGAATGACGGGGGGTGAGACCCAGTACTTC; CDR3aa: CASIAGGMTGGETQYF
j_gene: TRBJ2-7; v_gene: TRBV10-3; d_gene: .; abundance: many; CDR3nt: TGTGCCATCAGTGAGTTGACTGGCCACGAGCAGTACTTC; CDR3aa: CAISELTGHEQYF
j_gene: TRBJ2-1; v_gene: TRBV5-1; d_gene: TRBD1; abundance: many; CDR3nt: TGCGCCAGCAGCCGGGGACAGGCCTCCTACAATGAGCAGTTCTTC; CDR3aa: CASSRGQASYNEQFF
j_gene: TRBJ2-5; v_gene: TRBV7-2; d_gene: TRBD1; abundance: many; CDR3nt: TGTGCCAGCAGCTCCAGGACAGGGGGTGGGCAAGAGACCCAGTACTTC; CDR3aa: CASSSRTGGGQETQYF
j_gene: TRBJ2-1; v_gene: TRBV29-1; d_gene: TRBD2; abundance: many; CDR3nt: TGCAGCGTGAGAGCGGGGAACAGACTCAATGAGCAGTTCTTC; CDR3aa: CSVRAGNRLNEQFF
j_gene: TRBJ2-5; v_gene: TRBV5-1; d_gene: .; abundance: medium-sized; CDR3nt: TGCGCCAGCAGCTTGGGCGGAGGTGATATGGAGACCCAGTACTTC; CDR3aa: CASSLGGGDMETQYF
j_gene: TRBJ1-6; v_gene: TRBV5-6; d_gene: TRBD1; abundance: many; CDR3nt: TGTGCCAGCAGCTGGGACAGGGTATTAAACTCACCCCTCCACTTT; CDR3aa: CASSWDRVLNSPLHF
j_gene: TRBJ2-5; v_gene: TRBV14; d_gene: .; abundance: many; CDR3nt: TGTGCCAGCAGTCGAATCCCGATAGCGAACCAAGAGACCCAGTACTTC; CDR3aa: CASSRIPIANQETQYF
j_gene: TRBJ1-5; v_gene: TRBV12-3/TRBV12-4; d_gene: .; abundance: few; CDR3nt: TGTGCCACCTCGCAGGGGTTGCAGCCCCAGCATTTT; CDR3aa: CATSQGLQPQHF
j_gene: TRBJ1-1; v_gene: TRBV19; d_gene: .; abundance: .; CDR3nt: TGTGCCAGTAGTTTTACATGGACTGAAGCTTTCTTT; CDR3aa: CASSFTWTEAFF
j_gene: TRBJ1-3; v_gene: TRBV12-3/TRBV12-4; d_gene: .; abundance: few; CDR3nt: TGTGCCAGCAGTTTTAGTCACGCCGGAAACACCATATATTTT; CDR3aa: CASSFSHAGNTIYF
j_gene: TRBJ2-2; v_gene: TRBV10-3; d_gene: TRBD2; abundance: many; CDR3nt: TGTGCCATCAGTGACCGGGCGGGAGCGAACACCGGGGAGCTGTTTTTT; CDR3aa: CAISDRAGANTGELFF
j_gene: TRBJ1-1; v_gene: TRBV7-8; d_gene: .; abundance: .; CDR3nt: TGTGCCAGCAGCCAACAAGGGGGGATGAACACTGAAGCTTTCTTT; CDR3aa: CASSQQGGMNTEAFF
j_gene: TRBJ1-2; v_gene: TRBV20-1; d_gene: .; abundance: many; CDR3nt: TGCAGTGCTAGAGATTTTATTGGTGGAGTATTCCCCTTC; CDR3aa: CSARDFIGGVFPF
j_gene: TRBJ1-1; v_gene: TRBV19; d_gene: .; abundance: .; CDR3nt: TGTGCCAGTAGTAAACAGGGCGTTGAAGCTTTCTTT; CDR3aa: CASSKQGVEAFF
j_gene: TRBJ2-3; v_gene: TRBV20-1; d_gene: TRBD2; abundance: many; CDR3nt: TGCAGTGCTAGAGTAGAGGGGTCTAGCGGTTTTCGAAAGGGTACGCAGTATTTT; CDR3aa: CSARVEGSSGFRKGTQYF
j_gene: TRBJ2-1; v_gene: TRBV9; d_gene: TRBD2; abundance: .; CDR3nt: TGTGCCAGCAGCGTGACCGGGACTAGCTCCTACAATGAGCAGTTCTTC; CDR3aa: CASSVTGTSSYNEQFF
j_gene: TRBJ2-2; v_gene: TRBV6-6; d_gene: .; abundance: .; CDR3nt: TGTGCCAGTAGAGGCGGGACGGCCACCGGGGAGCTGTTTTTT; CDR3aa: CASRGGTATGELFF
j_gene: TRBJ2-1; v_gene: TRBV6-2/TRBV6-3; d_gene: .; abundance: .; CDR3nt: TGTGCCAGCAGTTACTCGGTGGATGAGCAGTTCTTC; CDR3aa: CASSYSVDEQFF
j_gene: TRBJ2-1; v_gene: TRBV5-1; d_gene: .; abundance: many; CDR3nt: TGCGCCAGCAGCTTGAGGCCTAACAATGAGCAGTTCTTC; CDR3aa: CASSLRPNNEQFF
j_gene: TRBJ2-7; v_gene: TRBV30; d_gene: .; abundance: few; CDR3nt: TGTGCCTGGACTGGTTTGGGGAACGAGCAGTACTTC; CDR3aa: CAWTGLGNEQYF
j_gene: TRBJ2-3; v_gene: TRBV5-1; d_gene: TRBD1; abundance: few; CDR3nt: TGCGCCAGCGATACAGGGGCTGGCGCAGATACGCAGTATTTT; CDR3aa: CASDTGAGADTQYF
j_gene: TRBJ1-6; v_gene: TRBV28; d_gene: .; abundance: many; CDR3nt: TGTGCCAGCCGCTTAACTCGTCTGGACAGCCCCAGCTCCTATAATTCACCCCTCCACTTT; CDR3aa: CASRLTRLDSPSSYNSPLHF
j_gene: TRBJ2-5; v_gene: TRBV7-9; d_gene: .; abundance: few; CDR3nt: TGTGCCAGCAGCTTCAACCGGGTTCAAGAGACCCAGTACTTC; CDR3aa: CASSFNRVQETQYF
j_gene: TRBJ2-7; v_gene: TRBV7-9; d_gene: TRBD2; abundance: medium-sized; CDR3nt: TGTGCCAGCAGCGGGACTACTCCCTACGAGCAGTACTTC; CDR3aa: CASSGTTPYEQYF
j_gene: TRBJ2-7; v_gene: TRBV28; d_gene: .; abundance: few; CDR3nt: TGTGCCAGCAGTTTCGCAGGAGCCTACGAGCAGTACTTC; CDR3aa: CASSFAGAYEQYF
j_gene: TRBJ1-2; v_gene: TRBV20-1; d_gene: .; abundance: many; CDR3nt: TGCAGTGCTAGCTCGGGGACGAACTATGGCTACACCTTC; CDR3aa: CSASSGTNYGYTF
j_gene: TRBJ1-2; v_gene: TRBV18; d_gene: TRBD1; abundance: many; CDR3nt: TGTGCCAGCTCGTCCGGGACAGCTTATGGCTACACCTTC; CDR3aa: CASSSGTAYGYTF
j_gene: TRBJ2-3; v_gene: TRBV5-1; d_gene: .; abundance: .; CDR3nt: TGTGCCAGCAGCTTGGCATTCGTGACAGATACGCAGTATTTT; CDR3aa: CASSLAFVTDTQYF
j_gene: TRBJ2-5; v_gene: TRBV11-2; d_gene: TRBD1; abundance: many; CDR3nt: TGTGCCAGCAGCCGACGGGGACAGGGGTCAGAGACCCAGTACTTC; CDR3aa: CASSRRGQGSETQYF
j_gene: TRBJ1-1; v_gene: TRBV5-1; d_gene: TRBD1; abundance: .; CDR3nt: TGCGCCAGCAGGGCCGGGACAGTGAACACTGAAGCTTTCTTT; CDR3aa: CASRAGTVNTEAFF
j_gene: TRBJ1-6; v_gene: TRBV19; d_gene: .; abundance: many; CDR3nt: TGTGCCAGCAAACACCGGGGATCACCCCTCCACTTT; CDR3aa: CASKHRGSPLHF
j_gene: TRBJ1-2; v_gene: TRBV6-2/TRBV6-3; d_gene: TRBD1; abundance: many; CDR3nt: TGTGCCAGCAGTAAACCGGGACAGGTCAGCTATGGCTACACCTTC; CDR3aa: CASSKPGQVSYGYTF
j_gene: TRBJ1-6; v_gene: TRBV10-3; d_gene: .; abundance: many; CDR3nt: TGTGCCATCAGTGAAATTGGGGACTCCGGAAGTTCACCCCTCCACTTT; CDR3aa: CAISEIGDSGSSPLHF
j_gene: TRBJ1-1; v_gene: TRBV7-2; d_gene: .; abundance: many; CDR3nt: TGTGCCAGCAGCTCTAGTCGGATTATGAACACTGAAGCTTTCTTT; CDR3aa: CASSSSRIMNTEAFF
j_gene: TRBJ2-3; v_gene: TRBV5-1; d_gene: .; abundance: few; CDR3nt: TGCGCCAGTAAAACCGGACAGAGCACAGATACGCAGTATTTT; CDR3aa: CASKTGQSTDTQYF
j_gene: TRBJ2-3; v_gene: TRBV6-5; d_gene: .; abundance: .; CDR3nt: TGTGCCAGCAGTTGGGACTTCACAGATACGCAGTATTTT; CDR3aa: CASSWDFTDTQYF
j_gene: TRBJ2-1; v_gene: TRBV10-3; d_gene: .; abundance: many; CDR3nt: TGTGCCATCAGTGACGTCGGCTCCCACAATGAGCAGTTCTTC; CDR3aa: CAISDVGSHNEQFF
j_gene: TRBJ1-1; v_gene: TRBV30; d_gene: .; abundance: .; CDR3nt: TGTGCCTGGAGTGTACAGGGGAACACTGAAGCTTTCTTT; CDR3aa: CAWSVQGNTEAFF
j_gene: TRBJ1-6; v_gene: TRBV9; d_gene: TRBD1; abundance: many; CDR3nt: TGTGCCAGCAGCGTCCGGGACAGGGCCGATCCCTATAATTCACCCCTCCACTTT; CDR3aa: CASSVRDRADPYNSPLHF
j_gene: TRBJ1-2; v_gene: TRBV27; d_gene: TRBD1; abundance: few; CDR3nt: TGTGCCAGCAGTTGGATGACAGGGGGCAACTATGGCTACACCTTC; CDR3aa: CASSWMTGGNYGYTF
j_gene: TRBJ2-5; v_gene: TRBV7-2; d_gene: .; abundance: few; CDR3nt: TGTGCCAGCAGCCGAAGGATTAAAGAGACCCAGTACTTC; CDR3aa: CASSRRIKETQYF
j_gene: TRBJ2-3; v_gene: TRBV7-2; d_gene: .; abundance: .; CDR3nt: TGTGCCAGCAGCTTTTTTACAGATACGCAGTATTTT; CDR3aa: CASSFFTDTQYF
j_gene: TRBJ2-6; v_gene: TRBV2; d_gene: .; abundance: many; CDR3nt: TGTGCCAGCAGCGTAGAGCTAGGGGCCAACGTCCTGACTTTC; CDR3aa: CASSVELGANVLTF
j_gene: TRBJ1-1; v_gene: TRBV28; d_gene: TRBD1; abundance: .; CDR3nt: TGTACCACGGGCCTGACAGGGCATCTAACTGAAGCTTTCTTT; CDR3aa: CTTGLTGHLTEAFF
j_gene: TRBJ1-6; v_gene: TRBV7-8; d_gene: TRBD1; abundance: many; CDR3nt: TGTGCCAGCAGCTCGACAGGGGGGGTTTCACCCCTCCACTTT; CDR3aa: CASSSTGGVSPLHF
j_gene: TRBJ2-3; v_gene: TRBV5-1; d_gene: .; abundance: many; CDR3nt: TGCGCCAGCAGTTCGGGGGCCACAGATACGCAGTATTTT; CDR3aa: CASSSGATDTQYF
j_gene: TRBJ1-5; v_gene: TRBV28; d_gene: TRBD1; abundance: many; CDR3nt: TGTGCCAGTACTCTTGGACAGGGCTTTAGGCAGCCCCAGCATTTT; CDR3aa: CASTLGQGFRQPQHF
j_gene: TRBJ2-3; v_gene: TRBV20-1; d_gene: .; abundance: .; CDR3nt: TGCAGTGCTAGGTCTCTAGCGTCAAGCACAGATACGCAGTATTTT; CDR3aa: CSARSLASSTDTQYF
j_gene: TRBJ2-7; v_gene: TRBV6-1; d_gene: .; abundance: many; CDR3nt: TGTGCCAGCAGACGAGCCTACGAGCAGTACTTC; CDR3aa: CASRRAYEQYF
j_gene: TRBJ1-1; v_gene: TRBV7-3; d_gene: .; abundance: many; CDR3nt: TGTGCCAGCAGCCCCTCCCGACAGGCTGAAGCTTTCTTT; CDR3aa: CASSPSRQAEAFF
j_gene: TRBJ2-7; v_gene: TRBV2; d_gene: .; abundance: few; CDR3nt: TGTGCCAGCGATGGACAGAGGTACGAGCAGTACTTC; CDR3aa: CASDGQRYEQYF
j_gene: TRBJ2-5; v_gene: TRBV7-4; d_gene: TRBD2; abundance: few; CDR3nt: TGTGCCAGCAGCCCTAATAGCGGGAGCGGAGAGACCCAGTACTTC; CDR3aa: CASSPNSGSGETQYF
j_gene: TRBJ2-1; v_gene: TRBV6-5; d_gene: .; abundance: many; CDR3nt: TGTGCCAGCAGTACCGGACTCTCCAACAGTGAGCAGTTCTTC; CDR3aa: CASSTGLSNSEQFF